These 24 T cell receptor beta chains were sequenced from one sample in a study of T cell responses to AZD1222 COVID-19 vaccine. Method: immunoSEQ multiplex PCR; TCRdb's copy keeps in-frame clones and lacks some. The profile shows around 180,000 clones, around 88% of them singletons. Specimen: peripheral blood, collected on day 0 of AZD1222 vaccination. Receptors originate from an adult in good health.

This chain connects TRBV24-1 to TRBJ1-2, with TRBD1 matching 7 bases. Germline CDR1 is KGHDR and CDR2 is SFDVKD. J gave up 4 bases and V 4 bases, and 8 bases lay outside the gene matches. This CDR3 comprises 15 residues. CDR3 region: CATSEEAGGVYGYTF. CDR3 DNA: TGTGCCACCAGTGAGGAGGCAGGGGGGGTCTATGGCTACACCTTC.

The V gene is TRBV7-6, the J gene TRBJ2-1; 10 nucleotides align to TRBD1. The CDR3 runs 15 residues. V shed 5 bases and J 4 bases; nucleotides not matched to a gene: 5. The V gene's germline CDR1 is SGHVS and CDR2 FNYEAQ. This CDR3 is CASSPGQGGYNEQFF. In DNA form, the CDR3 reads TGTGCCAGCAGCCCAGGACAGGGGGGATACAATGAGCAGTTCTTC. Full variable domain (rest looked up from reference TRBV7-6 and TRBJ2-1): GAGVSQSPRYKVTKRGQDVALRCDPISGHVSLYWYRQALGQGPEFLTYFNYEAQQDKSGLPNDRFSAERPEGSISTLTIQRTEQRDSAMYRCASSPGQGGYNEQFFGPGTRLTVL.

The CDR3 DNA sequence: TGCGCCAGCAGTGAGGGGGCCCAACCGAACATTCAGTACTTC. Translating it yields CASSEGAQPNIQYF. V usage is TRBV10-1 and J usage is TRBJ2-4; tentatively, D is TRBD1 (5 bases). This CDR3 has 14 residues. CDR1 and CDR2 from the germline V gene are WNHNN and SYGVQD (reference sequence). Trimming pared 2 bases from V and 7 bases from J, leaving 12 bases between.

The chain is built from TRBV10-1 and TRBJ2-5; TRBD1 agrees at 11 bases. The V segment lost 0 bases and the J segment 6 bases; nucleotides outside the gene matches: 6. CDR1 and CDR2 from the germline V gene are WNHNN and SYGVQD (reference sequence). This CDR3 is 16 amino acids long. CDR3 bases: TGCGCCAGCAGTGAGTCCAGGACAGGGGGCGTCAAGACCCAGTACTTC. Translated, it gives CASSESRTGGVKTQYF.

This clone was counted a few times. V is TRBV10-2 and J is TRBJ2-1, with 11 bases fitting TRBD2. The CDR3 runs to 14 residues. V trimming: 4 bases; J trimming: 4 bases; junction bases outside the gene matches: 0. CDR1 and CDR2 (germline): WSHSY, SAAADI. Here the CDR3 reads CASSASGRYNEQFF. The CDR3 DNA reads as TGCGCCAGCAGTGCTAGCGGGAGGTACAATGAGCAGTTCTTC.

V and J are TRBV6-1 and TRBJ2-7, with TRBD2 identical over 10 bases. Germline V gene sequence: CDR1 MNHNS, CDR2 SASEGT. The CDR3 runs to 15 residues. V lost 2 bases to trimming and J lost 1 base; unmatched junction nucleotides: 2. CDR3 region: CASSEQAGGSYEQYF. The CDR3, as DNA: TGTGCCAGCAGTGAACAAGCGGGAGGGTCCTACGAGCAGTACTTC.

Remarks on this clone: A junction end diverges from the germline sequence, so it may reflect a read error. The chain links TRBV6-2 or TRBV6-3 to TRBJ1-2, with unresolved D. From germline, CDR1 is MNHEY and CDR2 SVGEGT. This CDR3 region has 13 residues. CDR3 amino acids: CASSYRATYDYTF. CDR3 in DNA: TGTGCCAGCAGTTACCGAGCGACCTATGACTACACCTTC.

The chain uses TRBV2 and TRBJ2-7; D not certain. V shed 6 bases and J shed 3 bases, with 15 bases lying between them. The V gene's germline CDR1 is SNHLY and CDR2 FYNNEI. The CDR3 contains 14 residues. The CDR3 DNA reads TGTGCCAGCAGATTAGAGATAGGTTTCTACGAGCAGTACTTC. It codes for CASRLEIGFYEQYF.

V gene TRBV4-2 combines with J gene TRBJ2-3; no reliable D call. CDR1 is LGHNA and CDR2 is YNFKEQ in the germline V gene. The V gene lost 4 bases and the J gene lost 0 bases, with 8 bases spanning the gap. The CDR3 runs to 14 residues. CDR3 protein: CASSRETSTDTQYF. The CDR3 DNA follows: TGTGCCAGCAGCCGAGAGACTAGCACAGATACGCAGTATTTT.

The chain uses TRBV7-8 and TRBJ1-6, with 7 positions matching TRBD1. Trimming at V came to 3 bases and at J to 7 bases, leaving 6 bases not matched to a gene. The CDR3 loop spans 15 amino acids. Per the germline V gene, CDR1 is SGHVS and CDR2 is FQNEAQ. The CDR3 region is CASSLRQGHNSPLHF. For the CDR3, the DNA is TGTGCCAGCAGCTTGCGACAGGGTCACAATTCACCCCTCCACTTT.

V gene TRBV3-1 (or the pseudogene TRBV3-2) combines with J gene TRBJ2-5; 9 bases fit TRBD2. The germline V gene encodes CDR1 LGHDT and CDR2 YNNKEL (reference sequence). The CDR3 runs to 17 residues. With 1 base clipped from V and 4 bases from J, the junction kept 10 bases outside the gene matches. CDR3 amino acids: CASSQVRLAVVRETQYF. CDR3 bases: TGTGCCAGCAGCCAAGTTAGACTAGCGGTTGTGAGAGAGACCCAGTACTTC.

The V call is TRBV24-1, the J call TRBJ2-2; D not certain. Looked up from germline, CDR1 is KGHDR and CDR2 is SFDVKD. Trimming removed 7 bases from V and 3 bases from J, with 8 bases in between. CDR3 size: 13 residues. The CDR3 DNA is TGTGCCACCAGAAACCTGGACACCGGGGAGCTGTTTTTT. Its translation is CATRNLDTGELFF.

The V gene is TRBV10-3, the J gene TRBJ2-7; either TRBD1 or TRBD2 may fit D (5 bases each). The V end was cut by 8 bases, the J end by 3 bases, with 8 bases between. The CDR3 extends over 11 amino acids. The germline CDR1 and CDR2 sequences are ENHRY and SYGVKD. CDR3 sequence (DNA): TGTGCCATCGGGGGTCGCTACGAGCAGTACTTC. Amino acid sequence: CAIGGRYEQYF.

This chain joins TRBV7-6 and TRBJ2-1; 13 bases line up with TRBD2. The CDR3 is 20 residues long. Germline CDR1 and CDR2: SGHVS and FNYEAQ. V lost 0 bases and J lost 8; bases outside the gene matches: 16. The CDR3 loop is CASSLAVVRPGLAGAYEQFF. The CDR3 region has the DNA TGTGCCAGCAGCTTAGCGGTTGTTCGCCCAGGACTAGCGGGAGCTTATGAGCAGTTCTTC. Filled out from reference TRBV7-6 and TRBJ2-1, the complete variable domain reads GAGVSQSPRYKVTKRGQDVALRCDPISGHVSLYWYRQALGQGPEFLTYFNYEAQQDKSGLPNDRFSAERPEGSISTLTIQRTEQRDSAMYRCASSLAVVRPGLAGAYEQFFGPGTRLTVL.

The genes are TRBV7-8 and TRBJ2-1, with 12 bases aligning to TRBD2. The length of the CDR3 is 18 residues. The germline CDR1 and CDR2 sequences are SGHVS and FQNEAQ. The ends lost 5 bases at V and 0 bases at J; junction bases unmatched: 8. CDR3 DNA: TGTGCCAGCAGCCCATGGACTAGCGGGGCGAGCTCCTACAATGAGCAGTTCTTC. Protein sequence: CASSPWTSGASSYNEQFF.

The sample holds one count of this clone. This CDR3 reads CASSLGGSGLEQFF. The CDR3 nucleotides read TGTGCCAGCAGCTTAGGGGGCTCGGGGTTGGAGCAGTTCTTC. The V gene is TRBV7-9, the J gene TRBJ2-1, with D perhaps assigned TRBD1 or TRBD2 (5 bases each). Germline CDR1 reads SEHNR; CDR2 reads FQNEAQ (reference sequence). The CDR3 has 14 amino acids. V shed 1 base and J shed 10 bases, with 14 bases lying between them.

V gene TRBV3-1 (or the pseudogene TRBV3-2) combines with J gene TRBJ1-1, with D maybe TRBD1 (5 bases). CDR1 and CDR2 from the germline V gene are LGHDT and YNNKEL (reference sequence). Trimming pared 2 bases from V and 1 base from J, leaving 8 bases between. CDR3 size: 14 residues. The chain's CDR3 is CASSQRGPNTEAFF. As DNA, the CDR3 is TGTGCCAGCAGCCAACGGGGCCCGAACACTGAAGCTTTCTTT.

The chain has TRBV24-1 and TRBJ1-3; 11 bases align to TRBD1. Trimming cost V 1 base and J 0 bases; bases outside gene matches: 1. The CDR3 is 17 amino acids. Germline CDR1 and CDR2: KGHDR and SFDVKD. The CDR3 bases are TGTGCCACCAGTGATTTCGGGACAGGGGGCTCTGGAAACACCATATATTTT. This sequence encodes CATSDFGTGGSGNTIYF.

CDR3 region: CASRAAGSNEQYF. The CDR3 DNA sequence: TGTGCCAGCAGGGCGGCGGGGTCGAACGAGCAGTACTTC. The genes are TRBV27 and TRBJ2-7, with a possible D match to TRBD2 (6 bases). V was shortened by 6 bases and J by 5 bases, with 14 bases between the two germline ends. Germline CDR1 is MNHEY and CDR2 is SMNVEV (reference sequence). This CDR3 has 13 amino acids.

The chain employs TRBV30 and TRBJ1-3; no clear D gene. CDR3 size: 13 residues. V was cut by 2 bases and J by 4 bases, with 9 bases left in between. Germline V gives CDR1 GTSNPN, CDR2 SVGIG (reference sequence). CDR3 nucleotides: TGTGCCTGGAGTCCAAGAGCAGGAAACACCATATATTTT. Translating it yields CAWSPRAGNTIYF.

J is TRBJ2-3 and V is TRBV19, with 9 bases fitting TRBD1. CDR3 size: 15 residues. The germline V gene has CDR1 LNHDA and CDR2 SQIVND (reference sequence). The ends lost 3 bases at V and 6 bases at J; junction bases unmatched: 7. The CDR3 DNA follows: TGTGCCAGTAGTATGTCACAGACAGGGGGGGATACGCAGTATTTT. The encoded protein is CASSMSQTGGDTQYF.

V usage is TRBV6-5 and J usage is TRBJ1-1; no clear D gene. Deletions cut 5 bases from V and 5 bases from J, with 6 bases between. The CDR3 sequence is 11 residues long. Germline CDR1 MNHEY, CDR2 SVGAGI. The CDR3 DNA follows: TGTGCCAGCAGTCGAGGGACTGAAGCTTTCTTT. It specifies CASSRGTEAFF.

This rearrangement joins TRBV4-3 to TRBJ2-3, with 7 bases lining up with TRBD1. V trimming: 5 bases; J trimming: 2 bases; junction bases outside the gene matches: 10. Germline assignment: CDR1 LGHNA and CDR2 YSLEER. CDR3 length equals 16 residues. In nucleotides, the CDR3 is TGCGCCAGCAGCGTGGGGGACAGAGACCCCACAGATACGCAGTATTTT. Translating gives CASSVGDRDPTDTQYF.

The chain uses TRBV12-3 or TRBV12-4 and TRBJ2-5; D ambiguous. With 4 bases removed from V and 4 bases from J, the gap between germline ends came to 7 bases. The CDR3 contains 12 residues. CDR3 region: CASSSTVETQYF. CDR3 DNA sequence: TGTGCCAGCAGTTCGACGGTAGAGACCCAGTACTTC.